The 26 T cell receptor beta chains listed next were all sequenced from one sample in a study of shared clonotypes between healthy human individuals. Only CD45RO-negative cells positively selected for CCR7 counted as naive CD8 cells, so terminally differentiated effector memory CD45RA+ cells were excluded. Sequencing used immunoSEQ multiplex PCR; TCRdb keeps in-frame clones, though not all of them. The sample lists roughly 2,000,000 clones, 80% to 95% occurring once. The sample taken for sequencing was naive CD8+ T cells from PBMCs. The origin of the receptors is a man in his late teens or twenties in good health. Some clones in this sample may be carry-over from other donors' samples.

As DNA, the CDR3 is TGCGCCAGCAGCCAAGATCTTACAGGGTTCCCCGGGGAGCTGTTTTTT. This gives the protein CASSQDLTGFPGELFF. The chain links TRBV4-3 to TRBJ2-2, with D tentatively TRBD1 (6 bases). The V gene's germline CDR1 is LGHNA and CDR2 YSLEER. V gave up 0 bases and J gave up 6 bases, with 14 bases separating them. CDR3 length: 16 residues.

The rearrangement uses TRBV9 and TRBJ2-3; either TRBD1 or TRBD2 may fit D (5 bases each). Deletions cut 2 bases from V and 1 base from J, with 14 bases between. Germline values: CDR1 SGDLS, CDR2 YYNGEE. The CDR3 totals 16 residues. The CDR3 is CASSVVRDPGTDTQYF. CDR3 in DNA: TGTGCCAGCAGCGTGGTTCGGGACCCAGGCACAGATACGCAGTATTTT.

On this clone: This sample also contains other DNA sequences that code for the same CDR3. The chain joins TRBV27 to TRBJ2-7, with TRBD2 matching 10 bases. The CDR3 runs to 15 residues. V was pared by 6 bases and J by 3 bases, with 8 bases of the junction left unmatched. Per the germline V gene, CDR1 is MNHEY and CDR2 is SMNVEV (reference sequence). In DNA, the CDR3 is TGTGCCAGCAGCCTTAGCGGGAGGCCCGGCTACGAGCAGTACTTC. Translating it yields CASSLSGRPGYEQYF.

This chain connects TRBV5-1 to TRBJ1-2; unclear D gene. Germline V CDR1 and CDR2: SGHRS, YFSETQ. V was trimmed by 0 bases and J by 4 bases, leaving 10 bases between them. The CDR3 is 14 residues long. Written as DNA, the CDR3 is TGCGCCAGCAGCTTGGAGGGCGGAGGCTATGGCTACACCTTC. It encodes CASSLEGGGYGYTF. Combining the CDR3 with reference TRBV5-1 and TRBJ1-2 gives the whole variable domain KAGVTQTPRYLIKTRGQQVTLSCSPISGHRSVSWYQQTPGQGLQFLFEYFSETQRNKGNFPGRFSGRQFSNSRSEMNVSTLELGDSALYLCASSLEGGGYGYTFGSGTRLTVV.

CDR3 nucleotide sequence: TGTGCCAGCAGTTTAATAGCGGGAGGGATCAACGAGCAGTACTTC. The encoded protein is CASSLIAGGINEQYF. The chain recombines TRBV27 with TRBJ2-7; 11 bases fit TRBD2. The CDR3 covers 15 residues. The germline gives CDR1 MNHEY, CDR2 SMNVEV (reference sequence). V lost 2 bases, J lost 5 bases, and 5 bases stayed unmatched.

The gene calls are TRBV27 and TRBJ2-5, with D possibly TRBD1 on 5 matching bases. Germline CDR1 MNHEY, CDR2 SMNVEV (reference sequence). The CDR3 loop spans 13 amino acids. V was trimmed by 6 bases and J by 1 base, leaving 9 bases between them. The CDR3 reads CASRGRLQETQYF. The CDR3 nucleotides read TGTGCCAGCAGGGGGCGGCTCCAAGAGACCCAGTACTTC.

The chain joins TRBV20-1 to TRBJ2-3, with unresolved D. The CDR3 covers 11 residues. Germline-derived CDR1 and CDR2 are DFQATT and SNEGSKA (reference sequence). Trimming took 6 bases from V and 14 from J, leaving 18 bases between them. The DNA of the CDR3 is TGCAGTGCGCCGACGGGTCTACTCGCGTATTTT. It codes for CSAPTGLLAYF.

The V and J genes are TRBV7-8 and TRBJ1-2; no definite D call. V was shortened by 1 base and J by 10 bases, with 16 bases between the two germline ends. Germline V gene data show CDR1 as SGHVS and CDR2 as FQNEAQ. The length of the CDR3 is 14 residues. This CDR3 reads CASSLGGSADAYTF. The CDR3 coding sequence is TGTGCCAGCAGCTTAGGTGGTAGTGCTGATGCCTACACCTTC.

The chain has TRBV28 and TRBJ1-5; D uncertain. V gave up 3 bases and J gave up 3 bases, with 9 bases separating them. Germline V gives CDR1 MDHEN, CDR2 SYDVKM. CDR3 length: 14 residues. This CDR3 reads CASSLRVLNQPQHF. In nucleotides, the CDR3 is TGTGCCAGCAGTTTGAGAGTCCTCAATCAGCCCCAGCATTTT. Filled out from reference TRBV28 and TRBJ1-5, the complete variable domain reads DVKVTQSSRYLVKRTGEKVFLECVQDMDHENMFWYRQDPGLGLRLIYFSYDVKMKEKGDIPEGYSVSREKKERFSLILESASTNQTSMYLCASSLRVLNQPQHFGDGTRLSIL.

The genes are TRBV10-1 and TRBJ2-7; D uncertain. The germline V and J ends were trimmed by 6 bases and 4 bases, with 22 bases remaining between them. Germline V gene sequence: CDR1 WNHNN, CDR2 SYGVQD (reference sequence). The CDR3 length is 16 residues. The CDR3 loop is CASRIGWMTTKYEQYF. The CDR3 nucleotides are TGCGCCAGCAGGATAGGGTGGATGACCACAAAGTACGAGCAGTACTTC.

V gene TRBV11-2 combines with J gene TRBJ2-5; 8 bases line up with TRBD1. The J call is in doubt because the DNA end fits TRBJ2-7 better. The CDR3 consists of 15 residues. Germline-derived CDR1 and CDR2 are SGHAT and FQNNGV. For the CDR3, the DNA is TGTGCCAGCAGCTTAGGCAGGGGGCGTATTTACGAGCAGTACTTC. Translating gives CASSLGRGRIYEQYF.

CDR3 sequence (DNA): TGCGCCAGCAGCCAAGATTCCGCCAGGTTCTCCTACAATGAGCAGTTCTTC. Protein product: CASSQDSARFSYNEQFF. The chain is built from TRBV4-3 and TRBJ2-1, with unresolved D. The CDR3 runs to 17 residues. Germline V gene data show CDR1 as LGHNA and CDR2 as YSLEER. V dropped 0 bases and J dropped 0 bases, with 12 bases sitting between them.

This clone was seen a single time. The rearrangement links TRBV7-2 to TRBJ2-3; the D is unclear. Trimming removed 5 bases at V and 2 bases at J, with 11 bases between. The CDR3 covers 14 residues. Looked up from germline, CDR1 is SGHTA and CDR2 is FQGNSA. The CDR3 is CASSNPQFTDTQYF. In nucleotides, the CDR3 is TGTGCCAGCAGCAACCCCCAGTTCACAGATACGCAGTATTTT.

This clone was counted a few times. V is TRBV7-9 and J is TRBJ2-1; 12 nucleotides agree with TRBD2. J was trimmed by 9 bases and V by 6 bases; bases with no gene match: 9. This CDR3 has 15 residues. The germline CDR1 and CDR2 sequences are SEHNR and FQNEAQ (reference sequence). This CDR3 reads CASSNRTSGKVEQFF. The CDR3 DNA follows: TGTGCCAGCAGTAACCGGACTAGCGGGAAGGTTGAGCAGTTCTTC.

The chain carries TRBV5-3 and TRBJ2-3, with D unresolved. TRBV5-3 is flagged as an ORF with uncertain function. The CDR3 is 19 residues long. V lost 4 bases and J lost 0, with 24 bases in between. The CDR3 loop is CARSAVGNAVNRSTDTQYF. CDR3 coding DNA: TGTGCCAGAAGCGCGGTGGGGAATGCGGTCAATAGGAGCACAGATACGCAGTATTTT.

The chain employs TRBV6-5 and TRBJ2-1; tentative D call: TRBD2 (6 bases). V gave up 2 bases and J gave up 6 bases, with 14 bases separating them. The CDR3 sequence is 15 residues long. The germline CDR1 and CDR2 sequences are MNHEY and SVGAGI. CDR3 sequence reads: CASSYLGPGGNEQFF. CDR3 nucleotides: TGTGCCAGCAGTTACCTTGGACCCGGGGGCAATGAGCAGTTCTTC.

This chain links TRBV28 with TRBJ2-5; the D gene is possibly TRBD2 (6 bases). The J call is uncertain, as TRBJ2-7 better fits the DNA end. The CDR3 sequence is 15 residues long. From germline, CDR1 is MDHEN and CDR2 SYDVKM. The CDR3 is CASSFSGGVVDEQYF. The CDR3, as DNA: TGTGCCAGCAGTTTTTCAGGCGGGGTGGTTGACGAGCAGTACTTC.

The rearrangement joins TRBV6-5 to TRBJ2-3; TRBD2 agrees at 8 bases. J gave up 0 bases and V 4 bases, and 3 bases lay outside the gene matches. Per germline, CDR1 MNHEY and CDR2 SVGAGI. There are 15 residues in the CDR3. CDR3 residues: CASSSSGGSTDTQYF. Here the CDR3 DNA reads TGTGCCAGCAGTTCCTCGGGAGGGAGCACAGATACGCAGTATTTT.

V is TRBV14 and J is TRBJ2-2; TRBD2 might be the D (5 bases). Looked up from germline, CDR1 is SGHDN and CDR2 is FVKESK. This CDR3 comprises 14 residues. V shed 1 base and J shed 5 bases, with 8 bases lying between them. The CDR3 nucleotides read TGTGCCAGCAGCCAAGCTATAGCGACCGGGGAGCTGTTTTTT. Its protein product is CASSQAIATGELFF.

This clone appeared a single time. The chain recombines TRBV6-4 with TRBJ2-2; no reliable D call. V shed 4 bases and J shed 1 base, with 7 bases lying between them. The germline CDR1 and CDR2 sequences are MRHNA and SNTAGT. The CDR3 consists of 14 residues. This CDR3 is CASSARQNTGELFF. The CDR3 region has the DNA TGTGCCAGCAGTGCACGGCAGAACACCGGGGAGCTGTTTTTT.

This clone was seen only a few times. This chain joins TRBV28 and TRBJ1-4, with 10 bases aligning to TRBD1. Germline trimming cut 8 bases from V and 13 bases from J; bases unmatched to any gene: 10. The CDR3 contains 13 residues. Germline V gives CDR1 MDHEN, CDR2 SYDVKM. In nucleotides, the CDR3 is TGTGCCAGCCGGTTTGACCGGGACAGGGGACTGTTTTTT. Protein: CASRFDRDRGLFF.

The chain recombines TRBV7-2 with TRBJ2-7; D is perhaps TRBD2 (5 bases). The CDR3 is made up of 17 amino acids. Germline V gene data show CDR1 as SGHTA and CDR2 as FQGNSA. V was cut by 0 bases and J by 0 bases, with 15 bases left in between. The CDR3 DNA follows: TGTGCCAGCAGCTTAGCGGGATGGTCGGGGAGCTCCTACGAGCAGTACTTC. This translates into CASSLAGWSGSSYEQYF.

The chain carries TRBV7-6 and TRBJ2-7, with D hard to call. Trimming removed 0 bases from V and 6 bases from J, with 15 bases in between. The CDR3 is 15 amino acids. CDR1 and CDR2 (germline): SGHVS, FNYEAQ. This chain's CDR3 is CASSLAPPPIVEQYF. For the CDR3, the DNA is TGTGCCAGCAGCTTAGCCCCGCCCCCGATCGTCGAGCAGTACTTC.

The J gene is TRBJ2-1, the V gene TRBV2, with 10 bases matching TRBD2. With 3 bases clipped from V and 4 bases from J, the junction kept 6 bases outside the gene matches. Germline-derived CDR1 and CDR2 are SNHLY and FYNNEI. The CDR3 covers 16 residues. CDR3 nucleotide sequence: TGTGCCAGCAGTGAGGAAGATAGCGGGAGGTACAATGAGCAGTTCTTC. Translated: CASSEEDSGRYNEQFF.

The rearrangement uses TRBV12-5 and TRBJ2-2, with D maybe TRBD2 (6 bases). V gave up 3 bases and J gave up 5 bases, with 19 bases separating them. CDR3 size: 17 residues. Germline lookup yields CDR1 LGHNT and CDR2 FRNRAP. Here the CDR3 reads CASGFGRGTHKTGELFF. In nucleotides, the CDR3 is TGTGCTAGTGGTTTTGGTCGGGGGACGCATAAAACCGGGGAGCTGTTTTTT.

The genes are TRBV19 and TRBJ2-1; D is undetermined. CDR3 length equals 14 residues. The V end was cut by 5 bases, the J end by 7 bases, with 15 bases between. Germline CDR1 and CDR2: LNHDA and SQIVND (reference sequence). The CDR3 region has the DNA TGTGCCAGTAGTTTTCGTGGTAGTCAAAATGAGCAGTTCTTC. The encoded protein is CASSFRGSQNEQFF.